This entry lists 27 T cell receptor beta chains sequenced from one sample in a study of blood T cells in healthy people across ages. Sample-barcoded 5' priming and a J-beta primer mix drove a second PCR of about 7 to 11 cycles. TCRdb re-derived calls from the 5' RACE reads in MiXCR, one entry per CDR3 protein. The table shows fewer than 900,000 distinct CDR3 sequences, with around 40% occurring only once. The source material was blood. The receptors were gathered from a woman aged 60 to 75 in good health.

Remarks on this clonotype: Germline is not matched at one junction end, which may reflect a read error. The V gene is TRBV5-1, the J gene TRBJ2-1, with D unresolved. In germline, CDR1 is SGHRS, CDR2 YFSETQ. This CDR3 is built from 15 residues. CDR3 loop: CASSSLGESYNEQFF. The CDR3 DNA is TGCGCTAGCAGCTCGCTCGGAGAGTCCTACAATGAGCAGTTCTTC.

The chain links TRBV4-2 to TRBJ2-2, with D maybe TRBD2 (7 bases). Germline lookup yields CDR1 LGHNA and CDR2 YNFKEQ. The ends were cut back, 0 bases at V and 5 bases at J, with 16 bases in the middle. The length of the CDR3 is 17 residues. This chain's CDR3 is CASSQDREGGRTGELFF. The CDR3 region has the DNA TGTGCCAGCAGCCAAGATAGGGAGGGGGGCCGGACCGGGGAGCTGTTTTTT.

The CDR3 coding sequence is TGTGCCAGCAGTCCAACTAGCGGGGTAGTCATTCAGTACTTC. Translating gives CASSPTSGVVIQYF. The chain is built from TRBV27 and TRBJ2-7; TRBD2 aligns across 10 bases. The J call is uncertain, as TRBJ2-4 better fits the DNA end. Germline loops: CDR1 MNHEY, CDR2 SMNVEV (reference sequence). This CDR3 has 14 residues.

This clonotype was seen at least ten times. Here the CDR3 reads CATVAGGPRTDTQYF. The CDR3 bases are TGTGCCACCGTAGCGGGAGGGCCCCGCACAGATACGCAGTATTTT. The chain couples TRBV10-3 to TRBJ2-3; 11 nucleotides align to TRBD2. Trimming took 10 bases from V and 1 from J; bases not matched to a gene: 7. Germline V lookup: CDR1 ENHRY, CDR2 SYGVKD. The CDR3 contains 15 residues.

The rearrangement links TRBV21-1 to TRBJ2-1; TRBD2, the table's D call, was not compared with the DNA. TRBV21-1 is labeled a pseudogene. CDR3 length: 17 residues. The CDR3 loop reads CASDYAGGPLSYNEQFF. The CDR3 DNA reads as TGTGCCAGCGATTATGCGGGGGGCCCCTTGTCCTACAATGAGCAGTTCTTC.

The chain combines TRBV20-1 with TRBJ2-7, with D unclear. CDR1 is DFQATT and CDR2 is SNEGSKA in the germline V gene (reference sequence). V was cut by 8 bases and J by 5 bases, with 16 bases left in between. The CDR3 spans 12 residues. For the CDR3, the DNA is TGCAGTCCCCCCCTCGAGAACCACGAGCAGTACTTC. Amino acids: CSPPLENHEQYF.

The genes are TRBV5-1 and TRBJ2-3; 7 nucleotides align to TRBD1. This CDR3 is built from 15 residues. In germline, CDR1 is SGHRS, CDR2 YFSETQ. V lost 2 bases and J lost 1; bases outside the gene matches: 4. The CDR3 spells CASSFQQGGTDTQYF. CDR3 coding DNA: TGCGCCAGCAGCTTCCAGCAGGGGGGCACAGATACGCAGTATTTT. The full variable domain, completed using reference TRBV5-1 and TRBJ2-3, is KAGVTQTPRYLIKTRGQQVTLSCSPISGHRSVSWYQQTPGQGLQFLFEYFSETQRNKGNFPGRFSGRQFSNSRSEMNVSTLELGDSALYLCASSFQQGGTDTQYFGPGTRLTVL.

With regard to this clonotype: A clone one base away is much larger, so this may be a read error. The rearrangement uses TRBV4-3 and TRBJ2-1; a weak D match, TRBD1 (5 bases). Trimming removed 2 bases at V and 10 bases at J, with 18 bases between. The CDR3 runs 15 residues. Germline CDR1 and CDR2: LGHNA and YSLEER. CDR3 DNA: TGCGCCAGCAGCCAAAACGAACTGACAGATTACGAGCAGTTCTTC. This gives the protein CASSQNELTDYEQFF.

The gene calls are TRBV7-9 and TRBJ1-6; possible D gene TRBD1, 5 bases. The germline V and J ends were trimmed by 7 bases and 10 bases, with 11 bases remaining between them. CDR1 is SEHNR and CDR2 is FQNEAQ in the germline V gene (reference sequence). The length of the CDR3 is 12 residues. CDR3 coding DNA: TGTGCCAGCACCCATGGGGGGTCACCCCTCCACTTT. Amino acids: CASTHGGSPLHF.

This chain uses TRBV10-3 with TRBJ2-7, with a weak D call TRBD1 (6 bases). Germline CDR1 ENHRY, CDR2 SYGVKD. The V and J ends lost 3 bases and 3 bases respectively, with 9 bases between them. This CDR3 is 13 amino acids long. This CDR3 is CAISDQTGYEQYF. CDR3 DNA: TGTGCCATCAGTGACCAGACAGGCTACGAGCAGTACTTC.

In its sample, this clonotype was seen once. The CDR3 loop reads CASSPRLAGVGETQYF. Here the CDR3 DNA reads TGTGCCAGCAGCCCCCGACTAGCGGGAGTTGGAGAGACCCAGTACTTC. The rearrangement links TRBV3-1 to TRBJ2-5, with 12 bases that match TRBD2. This CDR3 contains 16 residues. With 4 bases clipped from V and 4 bases from J, the junction kept 7 bases outside the gene matches. CDR1 is LGHDT and CDR2 is YNNKEL in the germline V gene (reference sequence).

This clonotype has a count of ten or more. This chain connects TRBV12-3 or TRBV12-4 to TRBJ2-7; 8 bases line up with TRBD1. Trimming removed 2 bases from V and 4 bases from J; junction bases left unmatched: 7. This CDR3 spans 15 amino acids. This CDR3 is CASSLRTGPGYEQYF. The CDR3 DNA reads TGTGCCAGCAGTTTAAGGACAGGGCCAGGGTACGAGCAGTACTTC.

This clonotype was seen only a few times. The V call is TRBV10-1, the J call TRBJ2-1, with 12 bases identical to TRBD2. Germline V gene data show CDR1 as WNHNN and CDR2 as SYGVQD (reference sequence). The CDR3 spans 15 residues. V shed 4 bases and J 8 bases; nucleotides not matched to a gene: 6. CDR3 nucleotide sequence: TGCGCCAGCAGTGCTGCGACTAGCGGGGGATATGAGCAGTTCTTC. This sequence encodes CASSAATSGGYEQFF.

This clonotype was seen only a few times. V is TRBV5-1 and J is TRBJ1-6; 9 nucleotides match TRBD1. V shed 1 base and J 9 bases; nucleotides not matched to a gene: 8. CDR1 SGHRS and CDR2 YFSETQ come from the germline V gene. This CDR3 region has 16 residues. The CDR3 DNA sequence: TGCGCCAGCAGCTTGCAGAGACAGGGGGAAAGTTCACCCCTCCACTTT. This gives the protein CASSLQRQGESSPLHF.

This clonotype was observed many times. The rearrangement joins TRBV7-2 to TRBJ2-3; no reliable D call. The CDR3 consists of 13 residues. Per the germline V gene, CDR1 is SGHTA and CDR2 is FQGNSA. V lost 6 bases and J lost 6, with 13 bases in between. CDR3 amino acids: CASSFLSSDTQYF. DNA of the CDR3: TGTGCCAGCAGTTTCCTTTCGTCGGATACGCAGTATTTT.

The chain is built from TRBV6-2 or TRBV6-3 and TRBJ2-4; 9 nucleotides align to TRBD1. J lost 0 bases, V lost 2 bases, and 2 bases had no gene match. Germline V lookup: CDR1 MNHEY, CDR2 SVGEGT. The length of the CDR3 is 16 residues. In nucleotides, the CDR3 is TGTGCCAGCAGTTACGCGGGACAGGGAGCCAAAAACATTCAGTACTTC. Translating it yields CASSYAGQGAKNIQYF.

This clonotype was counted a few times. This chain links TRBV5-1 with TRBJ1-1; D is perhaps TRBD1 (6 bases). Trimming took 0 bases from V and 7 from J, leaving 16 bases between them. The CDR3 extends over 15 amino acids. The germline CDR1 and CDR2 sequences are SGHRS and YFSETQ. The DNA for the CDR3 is TGCGCCAGCAGCTTGGCTCCGGGACAAGAAGTTGAAGCTTTCTTT. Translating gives CASSLAPGQEVEAFF.

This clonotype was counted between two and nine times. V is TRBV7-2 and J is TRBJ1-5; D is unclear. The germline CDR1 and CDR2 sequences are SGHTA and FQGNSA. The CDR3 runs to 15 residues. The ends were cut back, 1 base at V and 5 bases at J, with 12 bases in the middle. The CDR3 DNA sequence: TGTGCCAGCAGCTTAGACGGCGGAAGCTATCAGCCCCAGCATTTT. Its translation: CASSLDGGSYQPQHF.

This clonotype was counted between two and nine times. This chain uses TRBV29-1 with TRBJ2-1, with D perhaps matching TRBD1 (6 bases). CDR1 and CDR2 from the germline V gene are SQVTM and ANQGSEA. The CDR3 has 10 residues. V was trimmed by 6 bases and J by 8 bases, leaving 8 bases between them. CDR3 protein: CSVRGYEQFF. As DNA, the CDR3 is TGCAGCGTGAGGGGGTATGAGCAGTTCTTC.

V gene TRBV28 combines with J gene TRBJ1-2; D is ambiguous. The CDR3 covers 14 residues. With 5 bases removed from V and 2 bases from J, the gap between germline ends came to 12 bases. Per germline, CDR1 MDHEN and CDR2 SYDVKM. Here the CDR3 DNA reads TGTGCCAGCAGTCCCCCAGCTACAAACTATGGCTACACCTTC. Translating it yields CASSPPATNYGYTF.

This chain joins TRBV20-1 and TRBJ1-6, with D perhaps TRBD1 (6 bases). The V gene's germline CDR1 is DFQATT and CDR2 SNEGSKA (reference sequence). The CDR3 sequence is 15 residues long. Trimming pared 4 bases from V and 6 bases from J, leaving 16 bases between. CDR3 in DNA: TGCAGTGCTATCCCTCCCGGACAGCCTAATTCACCCCTCCACTTT. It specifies CSAIPPGQPNSPLHF.

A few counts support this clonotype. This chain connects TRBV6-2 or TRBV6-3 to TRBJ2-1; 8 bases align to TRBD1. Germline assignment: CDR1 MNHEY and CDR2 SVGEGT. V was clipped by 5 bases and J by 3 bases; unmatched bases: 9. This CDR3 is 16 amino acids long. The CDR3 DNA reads TGTGCCAGCAGTCGCCGGTCGACAGGGGTCTACAATGAGCAGTTCTTC. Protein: CASSRRSTGVYNEQFF.

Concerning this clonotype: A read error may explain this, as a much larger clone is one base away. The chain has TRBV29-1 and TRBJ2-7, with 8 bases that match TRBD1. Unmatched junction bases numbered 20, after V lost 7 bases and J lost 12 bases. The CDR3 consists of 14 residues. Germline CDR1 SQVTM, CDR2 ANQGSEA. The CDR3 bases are TGCAGCGCTCAAACCCCCGGGACAGGTATTCAGCTGTACTTC. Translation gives CSAQTPGTGIQLYF.

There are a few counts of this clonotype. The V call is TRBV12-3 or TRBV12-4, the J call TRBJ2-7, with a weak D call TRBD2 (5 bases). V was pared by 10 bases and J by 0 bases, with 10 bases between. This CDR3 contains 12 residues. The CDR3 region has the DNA TGTGCCATCCGCGGGTCCTCCTACGAGCAGTACTTC. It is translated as CAIRGSSYEQYF.

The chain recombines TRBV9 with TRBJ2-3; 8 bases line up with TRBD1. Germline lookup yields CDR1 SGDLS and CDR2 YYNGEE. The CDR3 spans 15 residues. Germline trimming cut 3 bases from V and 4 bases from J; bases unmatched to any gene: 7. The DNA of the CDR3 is TGTGCCAGCAGCGCGGACAGGGTTAAAGCAGATACGCAGTATTTT. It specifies CASSADRVKADTQYF.

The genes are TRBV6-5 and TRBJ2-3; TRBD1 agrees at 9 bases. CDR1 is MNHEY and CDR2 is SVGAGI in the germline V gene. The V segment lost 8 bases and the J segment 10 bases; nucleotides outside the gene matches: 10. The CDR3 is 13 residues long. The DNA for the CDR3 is TGTGCCAGCTCCCGAAGGACAGGGGTTGCGCAGTATTTT. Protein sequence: CASSRRTGVAQYF.

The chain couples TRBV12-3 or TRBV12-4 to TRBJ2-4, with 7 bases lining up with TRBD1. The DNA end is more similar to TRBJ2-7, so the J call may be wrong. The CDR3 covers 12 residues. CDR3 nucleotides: TGTGCCAGTCAGAACAGGGGCCGCGAGCAGTACTTC. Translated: CASQNRGREQYF.